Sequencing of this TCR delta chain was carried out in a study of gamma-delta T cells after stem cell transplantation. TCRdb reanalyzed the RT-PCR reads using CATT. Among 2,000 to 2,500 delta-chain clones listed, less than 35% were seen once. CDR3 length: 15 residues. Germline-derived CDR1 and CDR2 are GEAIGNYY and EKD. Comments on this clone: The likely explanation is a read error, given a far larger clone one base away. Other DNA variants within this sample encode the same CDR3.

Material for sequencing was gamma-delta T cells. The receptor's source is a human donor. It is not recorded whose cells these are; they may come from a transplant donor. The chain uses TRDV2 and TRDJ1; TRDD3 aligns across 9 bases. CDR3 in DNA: TGTGCTTGTGACAAACTGGGGGACCGCACCGATAAACTCATCTTT. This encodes CACDKLGDRTDKLIF.